This note documents a single T cell receptor (beta chain) sequence. With a J-beta primer mix and a sample-barcoded 5' primer, a second PCR ran about 7 to 11 cycles. In TCRdb, the 5' RACE reads were re-called with MiXCR into one record per CDR3 protein. This sample has about 730,000 distinct CDR3 sequences, with more than 40% found just once. Trimming cost V 0 bases and J 4 bases, with 15 bases left between them. This CDR3 is built from 16 residues. From germline, CDR1 is LGHNA and CDR2 YNFKEQ. The data were taken from a study of blood T cells in healthy people across ages. The source of this sequence is a woman in her sixties in good health. The rearrangement joins TRBV4-2 to TRBJ1-2; D not resolved. The sequenced sample consisted of blood. CDR3 region: CASSQEHTVDFYGYTF. The DNA of the CDR3 is TGTGCCAGCAGCCAAGAACATACAGTGGACTTCTATGGCTACACCTTC.